This T cell receptor beta chain was identified in a study of CD4 T cells in relation to SARS-CoV-2 and coronaviruses. Study-level background: After roughly 11 days of antigen culture, PBMC TCR beta CDR3s were sequenced. Overall study results and limits: This crossreactivity analysis covered spike protein alone, no other viral proteins.

With regard to this clone: Its antigen is not identified.

Libraries were prepared by immunoSEQ multiplex PCR; TCRdb keeps only in-frame clonotypes and omits some of them. This table has approximately 11,000 clones, approximately 80% appearing once. Trimming removed 1 base from V and 0 bases from J; junction bases left unmatched: 10. There are 19 residues in the CDR3. The V gene's germline CDR1 is LGHNA and CDR2 YSLEER. The unexposed donors gave CD4+ T cells in 2011-2018, prior to COVID-19. Isolation of CD4+ T cells took place after nine to ten days in culture. Cells permitting, SARS-CoV-2 S/N and four cold-coronavirus spikes were tested on unexposed-donor CD4+ T cells.

This receptor was taken from a human donor in good health. The sample consisted of CD4+ T cells from PBMCs, cultured in vitro. V gene TRBV4-3 combines with J gene TRBJ2-7; 12 positions match TRBD2. CDR3 in DNA: TGCGCCAGCAGCCAAGGGACCCCTGGACTAGCGGGGTCCTCCTACGAGCAGTACTTC. It specifies CASSQGTPGLAGSSYEQYF.